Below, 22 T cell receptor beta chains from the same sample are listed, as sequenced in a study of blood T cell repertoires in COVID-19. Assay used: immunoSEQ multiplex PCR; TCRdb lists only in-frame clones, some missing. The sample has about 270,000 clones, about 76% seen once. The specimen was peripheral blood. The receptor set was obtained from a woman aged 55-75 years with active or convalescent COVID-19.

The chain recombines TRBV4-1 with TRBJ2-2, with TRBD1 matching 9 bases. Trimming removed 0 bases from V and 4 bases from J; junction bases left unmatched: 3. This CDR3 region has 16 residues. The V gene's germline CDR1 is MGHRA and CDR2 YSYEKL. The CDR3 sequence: CASSQDSQGATGELFF. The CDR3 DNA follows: TGCGCCAGCAGCCAAGACTCACAGGGGGCCACCGGGGAGCTGTTTTTT.

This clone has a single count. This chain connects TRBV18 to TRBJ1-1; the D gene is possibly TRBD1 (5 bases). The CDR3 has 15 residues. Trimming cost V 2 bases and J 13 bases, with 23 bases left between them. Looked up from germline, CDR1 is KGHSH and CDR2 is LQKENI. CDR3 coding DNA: TGTGCCAGCTCACCATTCGCTCAGGGCCACATTAGTGATTTCTTT. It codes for CASSPFAQGHISDFF.

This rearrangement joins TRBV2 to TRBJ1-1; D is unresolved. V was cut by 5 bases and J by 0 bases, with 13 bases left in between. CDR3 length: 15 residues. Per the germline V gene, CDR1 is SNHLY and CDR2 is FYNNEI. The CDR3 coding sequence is TGTGCCAGCAGTAGTGTCGAGGCCATGAACACTGAAGCTTTCTTT. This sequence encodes CASSSVEAMNTEAFF. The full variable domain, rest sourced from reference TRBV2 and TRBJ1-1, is EPEVTQTPSHQVTQMGQEVILRCVPISNHLYFYWYRQILGQKVEFLVSFYNNEISEKSEIFDDQFSVERPDGSNFTLKIRSTKLEDSAMYFCASSSVEAMNTEAFFGQGTRLTVV.

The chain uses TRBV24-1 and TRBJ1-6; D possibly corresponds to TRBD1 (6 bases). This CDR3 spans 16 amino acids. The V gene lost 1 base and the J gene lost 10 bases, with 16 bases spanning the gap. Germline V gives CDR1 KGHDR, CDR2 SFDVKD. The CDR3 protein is CATSDLGRGKTSPLHF. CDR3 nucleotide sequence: TGTGCCACCAGTGATTTAGGCAGGGGCAAGACATCACCCCTCCACTTT.

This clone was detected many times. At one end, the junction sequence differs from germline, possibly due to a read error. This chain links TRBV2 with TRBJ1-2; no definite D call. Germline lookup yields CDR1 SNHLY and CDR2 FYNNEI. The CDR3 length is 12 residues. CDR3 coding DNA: TGTGCCAGCAGGGTCCGGACTATGGCTACACCTTTC. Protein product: CASRVRTMATPF.

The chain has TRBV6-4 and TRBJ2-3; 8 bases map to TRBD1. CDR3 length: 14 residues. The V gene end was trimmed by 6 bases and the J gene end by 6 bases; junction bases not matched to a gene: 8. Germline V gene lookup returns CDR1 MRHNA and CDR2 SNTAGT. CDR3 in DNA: TGTGCCAGCAGCGACAGGGGCGCTCCGGATACGCAGTATTTT. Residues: CASSDRGAPDTQYF.

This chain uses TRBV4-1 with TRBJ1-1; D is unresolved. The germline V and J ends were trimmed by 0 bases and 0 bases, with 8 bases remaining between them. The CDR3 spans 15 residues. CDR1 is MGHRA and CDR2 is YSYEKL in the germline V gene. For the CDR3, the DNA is TGCGCCAGCAGCCAAGATCCGCACATGAACACTGAAGCTTTCTTT. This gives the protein CASSQDPHMNTEAFF.

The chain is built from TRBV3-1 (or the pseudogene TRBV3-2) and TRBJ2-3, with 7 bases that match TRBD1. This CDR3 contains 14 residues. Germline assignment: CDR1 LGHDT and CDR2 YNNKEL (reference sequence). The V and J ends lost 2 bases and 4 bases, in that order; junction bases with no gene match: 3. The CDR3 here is CASSQNRGADTQYF. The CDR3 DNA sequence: TGTGCCAGCAGCCAAAACAGGGGCGCAGATACGCAGTATTTT.

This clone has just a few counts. CDR3 loop: CASSLGGQGMYGYTF. DNA of the CDR3: TGTGCCAGCAGCTTAGGGGGACAGGGAATGTATGGCTACACCTTC. This rearrangement joins TRBV5-4 to TRBJ1-2; 9 positions match TRBD1. Germline loops: CDR1 SGHNT, CDR2 YYREEE (reference sequence). The ends lost 2 bases at V and 5 bases at J; junction bases unmatched: 7. CDR3 length: 15 amino acids.

CDR3 region: CASSSGQGQGIKAFF. The CDR3 DNA is TGCGCCAGCAGCTCGGGCCAGGGACAGGGGATTAAAGCTTTCTTT. This chain uses TRBV5-1 with TRBJ1-1; TRBD1 matches 10 bases. The germline V gene encodes CDR1 SGHRS and CDR2 YFSETQ. The CDR3 is made up of 15 amino acids. V dropped 3 bases and J dropped 9; count of bases not matched to a gene: 11.

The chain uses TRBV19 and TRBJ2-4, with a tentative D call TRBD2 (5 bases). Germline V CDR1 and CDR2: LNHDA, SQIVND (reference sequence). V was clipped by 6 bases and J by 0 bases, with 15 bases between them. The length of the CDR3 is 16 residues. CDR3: CASSPFSGLAKNIQYF. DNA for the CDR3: TGTGCCAGTAGCCCCTTCAGTGGACTAGCCAAAAACATTCAGTACTTC.

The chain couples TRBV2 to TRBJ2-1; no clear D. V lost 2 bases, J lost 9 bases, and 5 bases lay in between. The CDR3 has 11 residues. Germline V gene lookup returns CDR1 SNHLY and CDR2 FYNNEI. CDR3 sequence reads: CASSEYFEQFF. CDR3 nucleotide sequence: TGTGCCAGCAGTGAATATTTTGAGCAGTTCTTC.

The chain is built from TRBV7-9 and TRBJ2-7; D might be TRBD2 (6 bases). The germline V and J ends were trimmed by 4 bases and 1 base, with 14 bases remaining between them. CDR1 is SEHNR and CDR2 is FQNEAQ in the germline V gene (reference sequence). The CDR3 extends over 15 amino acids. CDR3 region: CASSSVSGESYEQYF. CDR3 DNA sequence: TGTGCCAGCAGCTCTGTGTCGGGGGAATCCTACGAGCAGTACTTC. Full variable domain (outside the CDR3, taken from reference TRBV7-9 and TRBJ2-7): DTGVSQNPRHKITKRGQNVTFRCDPISEHNRLYWYRQTLGQGPEFLTYFQNEAQLEKSRLLSDRFSAERPKGSFSTLEIQRTEQGDSAMYLCASSSVSGESYEQYFGPGTRLTVT.

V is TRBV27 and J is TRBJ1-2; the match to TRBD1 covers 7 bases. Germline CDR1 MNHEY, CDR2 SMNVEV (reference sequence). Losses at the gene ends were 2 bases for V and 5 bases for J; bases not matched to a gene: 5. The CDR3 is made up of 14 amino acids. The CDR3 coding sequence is TGTGCCAGCAGTTTACGGCCAGGGGGATATGGCTACACCTTC. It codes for CASSLRPGGYGYTF.

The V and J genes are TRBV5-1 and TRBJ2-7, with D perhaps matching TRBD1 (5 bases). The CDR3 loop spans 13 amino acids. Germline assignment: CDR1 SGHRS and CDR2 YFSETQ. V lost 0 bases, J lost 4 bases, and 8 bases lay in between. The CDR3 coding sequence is TGCGCCAGCAGCTTGGCAGGGATATACGAGCAGTACTTC. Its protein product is CASSLAGIYEQYF.

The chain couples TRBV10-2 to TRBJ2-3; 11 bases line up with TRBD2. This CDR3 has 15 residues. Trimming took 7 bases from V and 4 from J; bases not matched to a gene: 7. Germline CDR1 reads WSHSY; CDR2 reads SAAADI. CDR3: CASTALAGGPDTQYF. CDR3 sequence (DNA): TGCGCCAGCACCGCCCTAGCGGGGGGCCCAGATACGCAGTATTTT.

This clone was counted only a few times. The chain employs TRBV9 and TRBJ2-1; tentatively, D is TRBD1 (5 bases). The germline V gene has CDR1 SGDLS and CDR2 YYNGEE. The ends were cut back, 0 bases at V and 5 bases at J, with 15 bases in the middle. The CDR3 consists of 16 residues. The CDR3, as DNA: TGTGCCAGCAGCGTAGCTGGACACTGGTTTAACAATGAGCAGTTCTTC. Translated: CASSVAGHWFNNEQFF. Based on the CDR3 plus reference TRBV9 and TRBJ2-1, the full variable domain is DSGVTQTPKHLITATGQRVTLRCSPRSGDLSVYWYQQSLDQGLQFLIQYYNGEERAKGNILERFSAQQFPDLHSELNLSSLELGDSALYFCASSVAGHWFNNEQFFGPGTRLTVL.

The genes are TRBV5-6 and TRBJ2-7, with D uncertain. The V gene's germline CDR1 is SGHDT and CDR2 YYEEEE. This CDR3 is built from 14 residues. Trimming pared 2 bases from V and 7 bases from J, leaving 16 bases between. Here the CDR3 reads CASSFSMGLAEQYF. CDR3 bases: TGTGCCAGCAGCTTCTCAATGGGCCTCGCGGAGCAGTACTTC.

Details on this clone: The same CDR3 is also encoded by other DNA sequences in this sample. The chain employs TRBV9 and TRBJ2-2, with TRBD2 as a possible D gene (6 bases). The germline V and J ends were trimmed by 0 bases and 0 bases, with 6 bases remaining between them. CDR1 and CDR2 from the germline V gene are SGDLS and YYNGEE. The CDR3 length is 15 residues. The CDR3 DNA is TGTGCCAGCAGCGTAGGGGGGGCGAACACCGGGGAGCTGTTTTTT. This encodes CASSVGGANTGELFF. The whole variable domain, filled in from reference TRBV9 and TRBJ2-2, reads DSGVTQTPKHLITATGQRVTLRCSPRSGDLSVYWYQQSLDQGLQFLIQYYNGEERAKGNILERFSAQQFPDLHSELNLSSLELGDSALYFCASSVGGANTGELFFGEGSRLTVL.

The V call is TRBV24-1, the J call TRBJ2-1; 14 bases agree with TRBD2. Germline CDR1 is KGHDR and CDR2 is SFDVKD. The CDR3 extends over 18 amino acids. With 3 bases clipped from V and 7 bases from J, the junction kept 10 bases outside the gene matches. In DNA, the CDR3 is TGTGCCACCAGTGATACACGACTAGCGGGGGGGCAGAGGAATGAGCAGTTCTTC. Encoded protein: CATSDTRLAGGQRNEQFF.

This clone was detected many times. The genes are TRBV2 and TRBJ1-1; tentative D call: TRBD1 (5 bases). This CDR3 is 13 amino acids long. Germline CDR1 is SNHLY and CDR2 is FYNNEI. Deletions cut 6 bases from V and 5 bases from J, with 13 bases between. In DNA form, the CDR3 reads TGTGCCAGCAGCGCCAGGGAGGGGACTGAAGCTTTCTTT. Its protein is CASSAREGTEAFF. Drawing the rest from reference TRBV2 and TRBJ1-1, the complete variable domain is EPEVTQTPSHQVTQMGQEVILRCVPISNHLYFYWYRQILGQKVEFLVSFYNNEISEKSEIFDDQFSVERPDGSNFTLKIRSTKLEDSAMYFCASSAREGTEAFFGQGTRLTVV.

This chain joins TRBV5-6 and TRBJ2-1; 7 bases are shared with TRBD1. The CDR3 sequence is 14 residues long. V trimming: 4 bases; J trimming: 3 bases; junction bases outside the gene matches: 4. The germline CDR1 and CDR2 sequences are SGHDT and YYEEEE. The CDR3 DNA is TGTGCCAGCAGCCTGGGACAGATCTACAATGAGCAGTTCTTC. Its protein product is CASSLGQIYNEQFF.